This paragraph covers one TCR beta chain sequence. Its cognate antigen is unknown. CDR1 and CDR2 (germline): MNHEY, SMNVEV (reference sequence). V was shortened by 1 base and J by 2 bases, with 13 bases between the two germline ends. CDR3 size: 16 residues. The donors were members of the approximately 120-subject validation cohort (separate from the roughly 700-subject first cohort). This record belongs to a study of cytomegalovirus exposure and HLA in healthy donors. General observations from the study: The classifier was said to identify cytomegalovirus status with high specificity and sensitivity.

Some clones are missing from TCRdb's copy, which holds only in-frame ones; the method was immunoSEQ multiplex PCR. This table holds approximately 230,000 clones, roughly 90% found once. Sequencing was carried out using PBMCs. The sequence was collected from a man between 18 and 35 years old in good health and CMV-seropositive. The chain uses TRBV27 and TRBJ2-3; D might be TRBD1 or TRBD2, each matching 6 bases. The CDR3 nucleotides read TGTGCCAGCAGTTTATACGGAGGGGGTATCACAGATACGCAGTATTTT. This codes for CASSLYGGGITDTQYF.